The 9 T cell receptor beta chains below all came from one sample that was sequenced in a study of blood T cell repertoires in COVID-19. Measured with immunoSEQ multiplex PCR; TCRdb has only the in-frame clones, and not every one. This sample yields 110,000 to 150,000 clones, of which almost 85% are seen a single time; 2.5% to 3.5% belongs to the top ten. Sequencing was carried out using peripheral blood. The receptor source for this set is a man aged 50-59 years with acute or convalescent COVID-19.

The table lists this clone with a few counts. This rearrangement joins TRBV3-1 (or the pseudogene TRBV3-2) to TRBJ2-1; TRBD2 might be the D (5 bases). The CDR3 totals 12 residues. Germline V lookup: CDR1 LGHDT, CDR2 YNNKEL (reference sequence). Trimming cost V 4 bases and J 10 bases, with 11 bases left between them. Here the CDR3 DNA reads TGTGCCAGCAGCCTGCCTCGAGGGGAGCAGTTCTTC. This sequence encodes CASSLPRGEQFF.

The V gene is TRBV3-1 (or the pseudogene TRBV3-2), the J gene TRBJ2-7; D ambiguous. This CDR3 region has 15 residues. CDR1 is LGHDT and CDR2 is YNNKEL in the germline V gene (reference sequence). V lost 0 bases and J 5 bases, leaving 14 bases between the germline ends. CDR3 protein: CASSQEGRNVHEQYF. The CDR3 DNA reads TGTGCCAGCAGCCAAGAGGGCAGGAACGTCCACGAGCAGTACTTC.

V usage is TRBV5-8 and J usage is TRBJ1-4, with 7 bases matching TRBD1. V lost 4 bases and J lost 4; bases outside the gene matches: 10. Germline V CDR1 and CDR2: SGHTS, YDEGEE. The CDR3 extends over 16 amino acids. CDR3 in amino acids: CASSPGLDRINEKLFF. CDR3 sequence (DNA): TGTGCCAGCAGCCCTGGACTGGACAGGATTAATGAAAAACTGTTTTTT.

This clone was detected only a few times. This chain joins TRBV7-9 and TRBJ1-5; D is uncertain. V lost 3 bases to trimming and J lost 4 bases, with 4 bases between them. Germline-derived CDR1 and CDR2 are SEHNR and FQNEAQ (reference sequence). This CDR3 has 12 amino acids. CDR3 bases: TGTGCCAGCAGCTTCGTGAATCAGCCCCAGCATTTT. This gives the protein CASSFVNQPQHF. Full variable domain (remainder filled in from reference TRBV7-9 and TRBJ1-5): DTGVSQNPRHKITKRGQNVTFRCDPISEHNRLYWYRQTLGQGPEFLTYFQNEAQLEKSRLLSDRFSAERPKGSFSTLEIQRTEQGDSAMYLCASSFVNQPQHFGDGTRLSIL.

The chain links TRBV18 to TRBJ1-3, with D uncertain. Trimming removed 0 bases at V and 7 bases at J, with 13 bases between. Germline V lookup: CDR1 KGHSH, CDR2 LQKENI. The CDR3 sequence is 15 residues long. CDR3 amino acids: CASSPPGPRGNTIYF. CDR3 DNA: TGTGCCAGCTCACCACCTGGACCAAGAGGGAACACCATATATTTT.

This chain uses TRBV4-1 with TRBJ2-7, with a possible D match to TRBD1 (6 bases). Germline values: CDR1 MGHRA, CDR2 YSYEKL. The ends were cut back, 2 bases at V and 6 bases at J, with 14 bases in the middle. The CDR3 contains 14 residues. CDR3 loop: CASSQPPTGREQYF. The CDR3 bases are TGCGCCAGCAGCCAACCCCCGACAGGTCGCGAGCAGTACTTC.

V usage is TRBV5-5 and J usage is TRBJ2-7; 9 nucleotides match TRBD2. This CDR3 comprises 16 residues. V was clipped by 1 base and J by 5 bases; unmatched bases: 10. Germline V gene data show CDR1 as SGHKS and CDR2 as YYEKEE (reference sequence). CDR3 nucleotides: TGTGCCAGCAGCTTGAGTATAGCGGGAGCTCTCGACGAGCAGTACTTC. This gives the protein CASSLSIAGALDEQYF. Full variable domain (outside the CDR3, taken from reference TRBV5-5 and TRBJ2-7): DAGVTQSPTHLIKTRGQQVTLRCSPISGHKSVSWYQQVLGQGPQFIFQYYEKEERGRGNFPDRFSARQFPNYSSELNVNALLLGDSALYLCASSLSIAGALDEQYFGPGTRLTVT.

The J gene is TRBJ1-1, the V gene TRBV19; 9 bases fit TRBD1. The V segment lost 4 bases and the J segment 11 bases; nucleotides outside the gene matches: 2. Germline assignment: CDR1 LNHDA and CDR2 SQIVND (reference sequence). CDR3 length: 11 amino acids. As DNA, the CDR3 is TGTGCCAGTAGTAGACAGGGGGTCGCTTTCTTT. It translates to CASSRQGVAFF.

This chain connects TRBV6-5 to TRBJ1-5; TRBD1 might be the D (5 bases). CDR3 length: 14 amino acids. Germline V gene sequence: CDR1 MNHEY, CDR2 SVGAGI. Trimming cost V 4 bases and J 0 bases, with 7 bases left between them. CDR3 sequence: CASSSDSSNQPQHF. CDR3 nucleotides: TGTGCCAGCAGTTCAGACAGTAGCAATCAGCCCCAGCATTTT.